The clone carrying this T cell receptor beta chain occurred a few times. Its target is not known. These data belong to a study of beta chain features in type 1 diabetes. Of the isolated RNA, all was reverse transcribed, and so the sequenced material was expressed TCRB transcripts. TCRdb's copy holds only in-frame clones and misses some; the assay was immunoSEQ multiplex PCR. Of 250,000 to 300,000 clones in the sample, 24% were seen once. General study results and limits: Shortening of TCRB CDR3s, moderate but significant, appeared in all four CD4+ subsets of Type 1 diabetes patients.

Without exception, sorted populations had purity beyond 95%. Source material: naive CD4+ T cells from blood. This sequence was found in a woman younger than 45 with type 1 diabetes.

Here the CDR3 DNA reads TGTGCCAGTAGTCTGTCAGGGACTAGCATAGGCGAGCAGTACTTC. Amino acids: CASSLSGTSIGEQYF. The chain uses TRBV19 and TRBJ2-7; TRBD2 matches 9 bases. Trimming at V came to 5 bases and at J to 6 bases, leaving 11 bases not matched to a gene. The CDR3 has 15 residues. Germline CDR1 LNHDA, CDR2 SQIVND (reference sequence). The complete variable domain, with remaining parts taken from reference TRBV19 and TRBJ2-7, reads DGGITQSPKYLFRKEGQNVTLSCEQNLNHDAMYWYRQDPGQGLRLIYYSQIVNDFQKGDIAEGYSVSREKKESFPLTVTSAQKNPTAFYLCASSLSGTSIGEQYFGPGTRLTVT.